One and the same sample provided the 24 T cell receptor beta chains below, sequenced in a study of cytomegalovirus exposure and HLA in healthy donors. PCR involved 60 Vbeta and 13 Jbeta primers. The table came from immunoSEQ multiplex PCR; TCRdb's copy has only in-frame clones and leaves some out. The data hold roughly 140,000 clones, with about 80% observed a single time. Sequencing was done on a sample of PBMCs. These receptors were obtained from a male donor in good health and CMV-seronegative.

CDR3 nucleotides: TGTGCCAGCGCCCGGACTAGCTACAATGAGCAGTTCTTC. It yields the protein CASARTSYNEQFF. This chain links TRBV6-1 with TRBJ2-1, with 7 nucleotides matching TRBD2. V lost 8 bases and J lost 3; bases outside the gene matches: 4. Germline V gene sequence: CDR1 MNHNS, CDR2 SASEGT. This CDR3 has 13 amino acids.

The CDR3 DNA follows: TGTGCCAGCAAAGGGGTAAAGGGTGGAAACACCATATATTTT. Protein product: CASKGVKGGNTIYF. The chain joins TRBV4-2 to TRBJ1-3, with D possibly being TRBD1 (5 bases). Trimming removed 7 bases at V and 3 bases at J, with 13 bases between. The CDR3 is 14 residues long. Germline-derived CDR1 and CDR2 are LGHNA and YNFKEQ.

This chain uses TRBV6-5 with TRBJ2-5; 8 bases match TRBD1. With 3 bases clipped from V and 0 bases from J, the junction kept 6 bases outside the gene matches. Germline V gives CDR1 MNHEY, CDR2 SVGAGI. This CDR3 region has 16 residues. The CDR3 protein is CASSYWPTGDQETQYF. CDR3 nucleotides: TGTGCCAGCAGTTATTGGCCGACAGGGGACCAAGAGACCCAGTACTTC.

A word on this clone: At one boundary the junction diverges from the germline segment, which might be a read error. This CDR3 reads CALTGTQYF. The CDR3 DNA sequence: TGTGCCCTCACAGGTACGCAGTATTTT. J is TRBJ2-3 and V is TRBV6-5, with D tentatively TRBD1 (5 bases). Germline loops: CDR1 MNHEY, CDR2 SVGAGI. CDR3 length equals 9 residues.

Concerning this clone itself: In the same sample, other DNA sequences code for this CDR3. The chain is built from TRBV27 and TRBJ2-2; D perhaps matches TRBD2 (6 bases). Trimming cost V 3 bases and J 3 bases, with 8 bases left between them. CDR3 length: 14 amino acids. Germline values: CDR1 MNHEY, CDR2 SMNVEV (reference sequence). As DNA, the CDR3 is TGTGCCAGCAGTTTTTCGGGGGACACCGGGGAGCTGTTTTTT. It translates to CASSFSGDTGELFF.

Comments on this clone: Other DNA sequences in the sample encode the same CDR3. The J gene is TRBJ1-2, the V gene TRBV6-5; 8 nucleotides align to TRBD1. The CDR3 is 15 amino acids. With 3 bases clipped from V and 8 bases from J, the junction kept 11 bases outside the gene matches. Germline V gives CDR1 MNHEY, CDR2 SVGAGI. The CDR3 DNA sequence: TGTGCCAGCAGTTATCTTGGACAGGGTGGTTGGGGCTACACCTTC. Translation gives CASSYLGQGGWGYTF.

This chain uses TRBV30 with TRBJ2-5, with D maybe TRBD2 (6 bases). Judging by the DNA end, TRBJ2-7 fits better; the J call may be wrong. Germline values: CDR1 GTSNPN, CDR2 SVGIG (reference sequence). This CDR3 comprises 15 residues. The chain's CDR3 is CAWSGGRKGYYEQYF. In DNA, the CDR3 is TGTGCCTGGAGTGGAGGGAGGAAGGGGTACTACGAGCAGTACTTC.

The chain has TRBV6-5 and TRBJ2-6; D ambiguous. CDR1 is MNHEY, CDR2 SVGAGI, per germline. Trimming left V 4 bases short and J 0 bases short, with 10 bases between. The CDR3 runs 16 residues. The DNA for the CDR3 is TGTGCCAGCAGTTCTTTACACGTCTCTGGGGCCAACGTCCTGACTTTC. This codes for CASSSLHVSGANVLTF.

V is TRBV6-6 and J is TRBJ1-2; D not certain. V dropped 7 bases and J dropped 7 bases, with 13 bases sitting between them. This CDR3 is built from 12 residues. Germline V gives CDR1 MNHNY, CDR2 SVGAGI (reference sequence). CDR3 nucleotide sequence: TGTGCCAGCACGCCGGGAGCAAGTGGCTACACCTTC. It translates to CASTPGASGYTF.

The rearrangement uses TRBV27 and TRBJ1-4; no clear D. Germline CDR1 is MNHEY and CDR2 is SMNVEV (reference sequence). The CDR3 extends over 15 amino acids. V lost 5 bases, J lost 8 bases, and 18 bases lay in between. The CDR3 bases are TGTGCCAGCAGTAGCTCCGAGGGTTATTACGAAAAACTGTTTTTT. Translated, it gives CASSSSEGYYEKLFF.

The chain links TRBV28 to TRBJ1-4; D might be TRBD1 (6 bases). V was cut by 3 bases and J by 8 bases, with 16 bases left in between. The CDR3 is 15 residues long. The germline CDR1 and CDR2 sequences are MDHEN and SYDVKM. The CDR3 coding sequence is TGTGCCAGCAGTTTGTTAACAGGGTGGCGAGAAAAACTGTTTTTT. Translation: CASSLLTGWREKLFF. The full variable domain, its missing parts supplied by reference TRBV28 and TRBJ1-4, is DVKVTQSSRYLVKRTGEKVFLECVQDMDHENMFWYRQDPGLGLRLIYFSYDVKMKEKGDIPEGYSVSREKKERFSLILESASTNQTSMYLCASSLLTGWREKLFFGSGTQLSVL.

This chain links TRBV13 with TRBJ2-7; maybe TRBD1 (5 bases). This CDR3 comprises 15 residues. V lost 3 bases and J 6 bases, leaving 18 bases between the germline ends. Germline CDR1 PRHDT, CDR2 FYEKMQ (reference sequence). This chain's CDR3 is CASSLTTGPLPEQYF. The CDR3, as DNA: TGTGCCAGCAGCTTGACAACAGGCCCCTTACCCGAGCAGTACTTC.

The genes are TRBV4-3 and TRBJ1-1, with D uncertain. Germline CDR1 and CDR2: LGHNA and YSLEER. The length of the CDR3 is 15 residues. Trimming shortened V by 0 bases and J by 1 base, and 9 bases separated the two germline ends. The chain's CDR3 is CASSQEITRNTEAFF. In DNA, the CDR3 is TGCGCCAGCAGCCAAGAGATTACGAGGAACACTGAAGCTTTCTTT.

The chain employs TRBV5-1 and TRBJ2-2; 7 bases align to TRBD1. The CDR3 is 17 residues long. V gave up 4 bases and J gave up 0 bases; unmatched junction bases: 9. The germline CDR1 and CDR2 sequences are SGHRS and YFSETQ. The CDR3 spells CASSPGGQLSNTGELFF. CDR3 bases: TGCGCCAGCAGCCCTGGGGGACAGCTATCGAACACCGGGGAGCTGTTTTTT.

The gene calls are TRBV6-5 and TRBJ1-2; D unclear. CDR3 length: 14 amino acids. The germline CDR1 and CDR2 sequences are MNHEY and SVGAGI. Between the trimmed V and J ends, which lost 6 bases and 4 bases, there was a span of 15 bases. The CDR3 region is CASRALRNSYGYTF. CDR3 nucleotide sequence: TGTGCCAGCAGGGCCTTGCGGAATTCCTATGGCTACACCTTC.

The rearrangement links TRBV7-2 to TRBJ2-6; D may be TRBD1 (5 bases). CDR3 size: 16 residues. CDR1 SGHTA and CDR2 FQGNSA come from the germline V gene. Trimming took 6 bases from V and 0 from J, leaving 12 bases between them. The CDR3: CASSPYRSSGANVLTF. In DNA form, the CDR3 reads TGTGCCAGCAGTCCTTACAGGAGCTCTGGGGCCAACGTCCTGACTTTC.

The chain uses TRBV9 and TRBJ2-3; 7 bases fit TRBD2. V gave up 4 bases and J gave up 7 bases; unmatched junction bases: 9. CDR1 and CDR2 from the germline V gene are SGDLS and YYNGEE. This CDR3 comprises 14 residues. CDR3 sequence: CASSLSRDYNTQYF. The DNA of the CDR3 is TGTGCCAGCAGCTTAAGCCGGGACTATAATACGCAGTATTTT.

This clone was detected once. The genes are TRBV4-1 and TRBJ1-1; 10 bases fit TRBD1. CDR3 size: 14 residues. CDR1 is MGHRA, CDR2 YSYEKL, per germline. Germline trimming cut 4 bases from V and 5 bases from J; bases unmatched to any gene: 4. CDR3 coding DNA: TGCGCCAGCAGCCGGGGACAGGGGAGAACTGAAGCTTTCTTT. Protein: CASSRGQGRTEAFF.

This clone appeared a few times. This chain links TRBV23-1 with TRBJ1-1; 9 positions match TRBD1. TRBV23-1 is assigned to the ORF class and has an uncertain function. With 4 bases clipped from V and 0 bases from J, the junction kept 18 bases outside the gene matches. CDR3 length: 20 amino acids. CDR3 nucleotide sequence: TGCGCCAGCAGTCGCTCAGAGACCCACAGGGGGCGCATAATGAACACTGAAGCTTTCTTT. Translation: CASSRSETHRGRIMNTEAFF.

V and J are TRBV18 and TRBJ2-2; a possible D gene is TRBD1 (6 bases). Germline V gene lookup returns CDR1 KGHSH and CDR2 LQKENI. Trimming removed 8 bases from V and 3 bases from J, with 16 bases in between. The CDR3 has 15 amino acids. CDR3 residues: CASTTGRGDTGELFF. In DNA form, the CDR3 reads TGTGCCAGCACCACAGGGAGAGGAGACACCGGGGAGCTGTTTTTT.

For this clone: The junction does not match germline at one end; this may be a read error. The rearrangement joins TRBV10-2 to TRBJ2-5, with 9 bases identical to TRBD1. The germline gives CDR1 WSHSY, CDR2 SAAADI. This CDR3 contains 13 residues. This chain's CDR3 is CASSESDRGPRHF. In nucleotides, the CDR3 is TGCGCCAGCAGTGAGTCGGACAGGGGCCCGCGGCACTTC.

The genes are TRBV28 and TRBJ1-6, with D unresolved. The CDR3 extends over 16 amino acids. V gave up 2 bases and J gave up 2 bases, with 10 bases separating them. Germline CDR1 MDHEN, CDR2 SYDVKM. The CDR3 region is CASSLRPVTYNSPLHF. The CDR3 DNA reads TGTGCCAGCAGTTTACGCCCGGTCACCTATAATTCACCCCTCCACTTT.

This clone was seen a single time. The V gene is TRBV28, the J gene TRBJ1-2; 10 nucleotides line up with TRBD1. V gave up 7 bases and J gave up 8 bases; unmatched junction bases: 4. Per germline, CDR1 MDHEN and CDR2 SYDVKM. There are 12 residues in the CDR3. Written as DNA, the CDR3 is TGTGCCAGCAAGGACAGGGGGTTGGGCTACACCTTC. Protein: CASKDRGLGYTF.

This clone was detected only once. The chain joins TRBV19 to TRBJ2-2; the match to TRBD1 covers 8 bases. Unmatched junction bases numbered 8, after V lost 9 bases and J lost 5 bases. The CDR3 totals 14 residues. Germline assignment: CDR1 LNHDA and CDR2 SQIVND (reference sequence). The CDR3, as DNA: TGTGCCAGCCTCAACAGGGGGGAAACCGGGGAGCTGTTTTTT. Protein: CASLNRGETGELFF.